A selection of T cell receptor beta chains follows, all from one sample in a study of response to subunit inactivated influenza vaccine. One entry per CDR3 protein, called by TCRdb with MiXCR from the RT-PCR reads. The sample has about 500,000 distinct CDR3 sequences, about 15% seen once. The sample in question was CD4+ T cells sorted from PBMCs, obtained 23 months after vaccination. The origin of the receptors is a man aged 45-69 years who received an inactivated influenza vaccine. Each CDR3 is given with its conserved first and last residue. Each record gives: clone size, D gene, J gene, V gene, CDR3 protein, CDR3 DNA. A D gene is named only where the DNA matches it firmly. Where a row states a size, it is once, few, many or the class of an expanded clone; other rows omit it.

abundance: few; d_gene: TRBD2; j_gene: TRBJ2-2; v_gene: TRBV4-2; CDR3aa: CASSQGEGGNTGELFF; CDR3nt: TGTGCCAGCAGCCAAGGGGAGGGAGGGAACACCGGGGAGCTGTTTTTT
abundance: few; d_gene: -; j_gene: TRBJ1-5; v_gene: TRBV23-1; CDR3aa: CASSQYRNRAANQPQHF; CDR3nt: TGCGCCAGCAGTCAATACAGGAACAGGGCGGCCAATCAGCCCCAGCATTTT
abundance: few; d_gene: TRBD2; j_gene: TRBJ2-2; v_gene: TRBV6-2/TRBV6-3; CDR3aa: CASTSGRANTGELFF; CDR3nt: TGTGCCAGCACTTCCGGGAGGGCGAACACCGGGGAGCTGTTTTTT
abundance: -; d_gene: -; j_gene: TRBJ1-5; v_gene: TRBV5-6; CDR3aa: CASSLGPGSGIQPQHF; CDR3nt: TGTGCCAGCAGCTTGGGCCCAGGAAGCGGGATCCAGCCCCAGCATTTT
abundance: few; d_gene: TRBD2; j_gene: TRBJ2-1; v_gene: TRBV7-2; CDR3aa: CASNPSGAINEQFF; CDR3nt: TGTGCCAGCAACCCTAGCGGGGCTATCAATGAGCAGTTCTTC
abundance: -; d_gene: TRBD1; j_gene: TRBJ1-3; v_gene: TRBV20-1; CDR3aa: CSAIDRVENTIYF; CDR3nt: TGCAGTGCCATTGACAGGGTAGAAAACACCATATATTTT
abundance: -; d_gene: -; j_gene: TRBJ1-5; v_gene: TRBV20-1; CDR3aa: CSATTPTGSNQPQHF; CDR3nt: TGCAGTGCTACAACTCCGACAGGATCCAATCAGCCCCAGCATTTT
abundance: -; d_gene: TRBD1; j_gene: TRBJ2-1; v_gene: TRBV7-2; CDR3aa: CASSVDRAREQFF; CDR3nt: TGTGCCAGCAGCGTAGACAGGGCTCGGGAGCAGTTCTTC
abundance: -; d_gene: TRBD2; j_gene: TRBJ2-3; v_gene: TRBV7-2; CDR3aa: CASSLEPSGSRNTQYF; CDR3nt: TGTGCCAGCAGCTTAGAACCTAGCGGGAGCCGGAATACGCAGTATTTT
abundance: many; d_gene: -; j_gene: TRBJ1-2; v_gene: TRBV4-3; CDR3aa: CASSQDLGANYGYTF; CDR3nt: TGCGCCAGCAGCCAAGATCTTGGAGCTAACTATGGCTACACCTTC
abundance: few; d_gene: -; j_gene: TRBJ2-7; v_gene: TRBV25-1; CDR3aa: CASSVSRTGSYEQYF; CDR3nt: TGTGCCAGCAGTGTCTCCCGGACGGGGTCCTACGAGCAGTACTTC
abundance: -; d_gene: -; j_gene: TRBJ2-5; v_gene: TRBV3-1; CDR3aa: CATKTRETQYF; CDR3nt: TGTGCCACCAAGACCCGAGAGACCCAGTACTTC
abundance: -; d_gene: TRBD2; j_gene: TRBJ2-2; v_gene: TRBV29-1; CDR3aa: CSVAGTSGGNTGELFF; CDR3nt: TGCAGCGTCGCCGGGACTAGCGGGGGCAACACCGGGGAGCTGTTTTTT
abundance: -; d_gene: -; j_gene: TRBJ2-4; v_gene: TRBV5-5; CDR3aa: CASSLVWDGKNIQYF; CDR3nt: TGTGCCAGCAGCTTGGTTTGGGACGGCAAAAACATTCAGTACTTC